One and the same sample provided the 8 T cell receptor beta chains below, sequenced in a study of blood T cell repertoires in COVID-19. Clones were sequenced by immunoSEQ multiplex PCR, and TCRdb holds only the in-frame ones, with some missing. The sample has 110,000 to 150,000 clones; roughly 88% are singletons. Sequences were obtained from PBMCs or T cells enriched from blood (not recorded which). The source is a man aged 50-60 years who had recovered from COVID-19.

This clone occurred once. The J gene is TRBJ2-5, the V gene TRBV19; D remains unclear. This CDR3 contains 13 residues. In germline, CDR1 is LNHDA, CDR2 SQIVND (reference sequence). V was pared by 1 base and J by 5 bases, with 8 bases between. DNA for the CDR3: TGTGCCAGTAGTATAGGGGCACGGGAGACCCAGTACTTC. This translates into CASSIGARETQYF.

V is TRBV11-3 and J is TRBJ2-1, with D tentatively TRBD2 (6 bases). Per germline, CDR1 SGHNT and CDR2 YENEEA. The CDR3 length is 17 residues. Trimming left V 1 base short and J 4 bases short, with 17 bases between. In nucleotides, the CDR3 is TGTGCCAGCAGCTTAGGGGTCGCGGGGACTCCTTACAATGAGCAGTTCTTC. It codes for CASSLGVAGTPYNEQFF.

The J gene is TRBJ2-1, the V gene TRBV7-2; 9 nucleotides match TRBD1. Germline V gene sequence: CDR1 SGHTA, CDR2 FQGNSA. J gave up 4 bases and V 1 base, and 2 bases lay outside the gene matches. This CDR3 region has 15 residues. The CDR3, as DNA: TGTGCCAGCAGCTTAGGAGGACAGGGGTACAATGAGCAGTTCTTC. This sequence encodes CASSLGGQGYNEQFF. The full variable domain, completed using reference TRBV7-2 and TRBJ2-1, is GAGVSQSPSNKVTEKGKDVELRCDPISGHTALYWYRQSLGQGLEFLIYFQGNSAPDKSGLPSDRFSAERTGGSVSTLTIQRTQQEDSAVYLCASSLGGQGYNEQFFGPGTRLTVL.

The chain employs TRBV7-6 and TRBJ2-7; D is unresolved. There are 18 residues in the CDR3. Trimming cost V 5 bases and J 3 bases, with 26 bases left between them. Germline loops: CDR1 SGHVS, CDR2 FNYEAQ. The CDR3 nucleotides are TGTGCCAGCAGCCAAGCAGGAAGGTACAATTTCAGAAACTACGAGCAGTACTTC. This sequence encodes CASSQAGRYNFRNYEQYF.

A single count supports this clone. This sequence joins TRBV28 and TRBJ1-2; the match to TRBD1 covers 8 bases. Trimming took 2 bases from V and 1 from J; bases not matched to a gene: 6. Germline CDR1 reads MDHEN; CDR2 reads SYDVKM. The CDR3 runs to 16 residues. The CDR3 here is CASSLETGDFNYGYTF. CDR3 nucleotide sequence: TGTGCCAGCAGTTTAGAGACAGGGGACTTTAACTATGGCTACACCTTC.

The table lists this clone with a count of one. This chain connects TRBV11-1 to TRBJ2-1, with 7 bases matching TRBD2. With 4 bases clipped from V and 8 bases from J, the junction kept 8 bases outside the gene matches. Germline loops: CDR1 SGHAT, CDR2 FQDESV (reference sequence). The CDR3 contains 14 residues. CDR3 DNA sequence: TGTGCCAGCAGCTCCGGACTAGACCTACATGAGCAGTTCTTC. Encoded protein: CASSSGLDLHEQFF.

The V and J genes are TRBV7-3 and TRBJ2-1; 8 bases are shared with TRBD1. Germline V CDR1 and CDR2: SGHTA, FQGTGA. The length of the CDR3 is 15 residues. V trimming: 5 bases; J trimming: 0 bases; junction bases outside the gene matches: 3. CDR3 residues: CASSPTGGSYNEQFF. The DNA for the CDR3 is TGTGCCAGCAGCCCAACAGGGGGCTCCTACAATGAGCAGTTCTTC. Together with reference TRBV7-3 and TRBJ2-1, the CDR3 gives the full variable domain: GAGVSQTPSNKVTEKGKYVELRCDPISGHTALYWYRQSLGQGPEFLIYFQGTGAADDSGLPNDRFFAVRPEGSVSTLKIQRTERGDSAVYLCASSPTGGSYNEQFFGPGTRLTVL.

Worth noting for this clone: Other DNA sequences in the sample encode the same CDR3. CDR3 region: CASSPRQGRGYTF. Here the CDR3 DNA reads TGTGCCAGCAGTCCTCGACAGGGGAGAGGCTACACCTTC. V gene TRBV28 combines with J gene TRBJ1-2, with 8 bases lining up with TRBD1. Trimming cost V 5 bases and J 8 bases; bases outside gene matches: 7. Germline CDR1 MDHEN, CDR2 SYDVKM. The length of the CDR3 is 13 residues.